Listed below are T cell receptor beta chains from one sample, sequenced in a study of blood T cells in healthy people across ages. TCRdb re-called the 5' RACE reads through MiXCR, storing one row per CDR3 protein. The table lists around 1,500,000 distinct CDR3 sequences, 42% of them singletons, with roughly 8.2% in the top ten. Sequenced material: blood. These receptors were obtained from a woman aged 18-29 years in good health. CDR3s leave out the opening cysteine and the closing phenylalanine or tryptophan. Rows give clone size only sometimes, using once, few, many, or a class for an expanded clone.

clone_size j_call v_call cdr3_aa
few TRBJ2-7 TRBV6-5 ASSSERSTSGRPYEQY
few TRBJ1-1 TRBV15 ATGAGALNTEAF
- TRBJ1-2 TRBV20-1 NATQERGYT
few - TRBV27 ASSGSGRYNEQY
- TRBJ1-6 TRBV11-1 ASSLGPRDSNSPLH
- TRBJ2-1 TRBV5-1 ASSLGGGEWYNEQF
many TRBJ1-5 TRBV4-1 ASSQDSINQPQH
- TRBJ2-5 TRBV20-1 SARGGTWAAQETQY
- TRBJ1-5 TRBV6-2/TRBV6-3 ASSYPLSQTPNQPQH
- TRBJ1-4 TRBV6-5 ATHANEKLF
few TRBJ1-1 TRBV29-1 SGRQGYRNTEAF
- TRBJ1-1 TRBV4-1 ASSQVSETEAF
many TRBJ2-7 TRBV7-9 ASSLEQGLSYEQY
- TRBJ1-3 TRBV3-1 ASSQDIPGASGNTIY
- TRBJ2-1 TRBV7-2 ASSVGTGRWDEQF
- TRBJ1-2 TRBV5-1 ASSWDREGGYT